The 21 T cell receptor beta chains below were found in one sample sequenced in a study of control samples from healthy donors and cancer patients. Produced via immunoSEQ multiplex PCR; TCRdb's table is partial and in-frame only. The table lists 96,000 or so clones, 90% to 95% of them singletons. Specimen: blood. The receptors shown here come from a young man in good health.

This clone was seen once. The chain uses TRBV14 and TRBJ2-7; D may correspond to TRBD1 or TRBD2 (5 bases each). Germline-derived CDR1 and CDR2 are SGHDN and FVKESK. The CDR3 extends over 15 amino acids. V dropped 0 bases and J dropped 2 bases, with 11 bases sitting between them. The CDR3 reads CASSQDEGITYEQYF. DNA for the CDR3: TGTGCCAGCAGCCAAGATGAGGGGATCACCTACGAGCAGTACTTC.

CDR3 DNA: TGTGCCACCAGCAGAGACAGGAACATTCAGTACTTC. Translating gives CATSRDRNIQYF. The V and J genes are TRBV15 and TRBJ2-4; D is undetermined. The CDR3 runs to 12 residues. CDR1 and CDR2 (germline): LNHNV, YYDKDF (reference sequence). The V gene lost 0 bases and the J gene lost 7 bases, with 4 bases spanning the gap.

This clone was counted between two and nine times. This chain joins TRBV5-1 and TRBJ2-3, with a possible D match to TRBD2 (6 bases). Trimming pared 0 bases from V and 1 base from J, leaving 15 bases between. CDR1 and CDR2 from the germline V gene are SGHRS and YFSETQ. The CDR3 consists of 17 residues. The chain's CDR3 is CASSLASPGGGTDTQYF. The DNA for the CDR3 is TGCGCCAGCAGCTTGGCCTCTCCCGGGGGTGGCACAGATACGCAGTATTTT.

This clone was counted once. This chain connects TRBV2 to TRBJ2-7; perhaps TRBD1 as D (5 bases). The CDR3 runs to 12 residues. V lost 3 bases to trimming and J lost 2 bases, with 5 bases between them. Germline assignment: CDR1 SNHLY and CDR2 FYNNEI. The CDR3 reads CASSDRAYEQYF. CDR3 bases: TGTGCCAGCAGTGACAGGGCCTACGAGCAGTACTTC.

This chain connects TRBV5-1 to TRBJ1-5; the D is unclear. The CDR3 is made up of 14 amino acids. With 0 bases removed from V and 4 bases from J, the gap between germline ends came to 8 bases. Germline values: CDR1 SGHRS, CDR2 YFSETQ. The CDR3 bases are TGCGCCAGCAGCTTGGATAGCGAGAATCAGCCCCAGCATTTT. Translated, it gives CASSLDSENQPQHF. Supplemented by reference TRBV5-1 and TRBJ1-5, the full variable domain reads KAGVTQTPRYLIKTRGQQVTLSCSPISGHRSVSWYQQTPGQGLQFLFEYFSETQRNKGNFPGRFSGRQFSNSRSEMNVSTLELGDSALYLCASSLDSENQPQHFGDGTRLSIL.

This chain connects TRBV5-1 to TRBJ2-3; unclear D gene. Trimming removed 3 bases from V and 9 bases from J, with 14 bases in between. Germline CDR1 and CDR2: SGHRS and YFSETQ. The CDR3 has 13 amino acids. The CDR3 region has the DNA TGCGCCAGCAGCTCACCTGAGCCGGGCACGCAGTATTTT. Translation gives CASSSPEPGTQYF.

The chain joins TRBV16 to TRBJ2-7, with D perhaps given as TRBD1 or TRBD2 (5 bases each). V was cut by 4 bases and J by 2 bases, with 9 bases left in between. CDR1 is KGHSY, CDR2 FQNENV, per germline. This CDR3 region has 13 residues. CDR3 in DNA: TGTGCCAGCAGCCGGTCGGGGCCCTACGAGCAGTACTTC. Its protein is CASSRSGPYEQYF.

J is TRBJ1-1 and V is TRBV7-9; TRBD1 might be the D (6 bases). CDR1 is SEHNR and CDR2 is FQNEAQ in the germline V gene (reference sequence). The V end lost 3 bases, the J end lost 5 bases, and 16 bases lay between the germline ends. This CDR3 has 15 residues. CDR3 sequence reads: CASSFGTGILTEAFF. CDR3 bases: TGTGCCAGCAGCTTTGGCACAGGGATCCTAACTGAAGCTTTCTTT.

The rearrangement links TRBV28 to TRBJ1-2; D is perhaps TRBD1 (5 bases). V was cut by 7 bases and J by 2 bases, with 20 bases left in between. The CDR3 is made up of 16 amino acids. Germline V gene lookup returns CDR1 MDHEN and CDR2 SYDVKM. The CDR3 sequence is CASTRPGLDTNYGYTF. The CDR3 DNA is TGTGCCAGCACCCGGCCCGGGTTGGACACAAACTATGGCTACACCTTC.

The chain recombines TRBV27 with TRBJ1-5, with 7 positions matching TRBD1. The ends lost 6 bases at V and 2 bases at J; junction bases unmatched: 10. Germline lookup yields CDR1 MNHEY and CDR2 SMNVEV (reference sequence). The CDR3 spans 16 residues. CDR3 in DNA: TGTGCCAGCAGGACAGGGTTCGCGTCTGGCAATCAGCCCCAGCATTTT. Translated: CASRTGFASGNQPQHF.

The V gene is TRBV2, the J gene TRBJ1-6; tentatively, D is TRBD1 (5 bases). The CDR3 is made up of 12 amino acids. Trimming stripped 7 bases from V and 8 bases from J, with 9 bases between. CDR1 and CDR2 (germline): SNHLY, FYNNEI. For the CDR3, the DNA is TGTGCCAGCACGGGGGGAGATTCACCCCTCCACTTT. Translating gives CASTGGDSPLHF.

This rearrangement joins TRBV19 to TRBJ2-7, with 11 bases fitting TRBD1. The V segment lost 5 bases and the J segment 4 bases; nucleotides outside the gene matches: 13. The germline gives CDR1 LNHDA, CDR2 SQIVND (reference sequence). The CDR3 runs to 17 residues. CDR3 in amino acids: CASSDGVRTGGAYEQYF. In DNA form, the CDR3 reads TGTGCCAGTAGTGACGGGGTCCGGACAGGGGGCGCGTACGAGCAGTACTTC.

CDR3 DNA: TGTGCCAGCAGTATTAGCGAAATGGGTGAGCAGTTCTTC. Its translation is CASSISEMGEQFF. The V and J genes are TRBV12-3 or TRBV12-4 and TRBJ2-1; D might be TRBD2 (5 bases). This CDR3 region has 13 residues. The ends were cut back, 5 bases at V and 9 bases at J, with 14 bases in the middle.

CDR3: CAWSTGQGAHEQYF. CDR3 coding DNA: TGTGCCTGGAGTACTGGACAGGGGGCTCACGAGCAGTACTTC. The chain links TRBV30 to TRBJ2-7, with 11 bases identical to TRBD1. J gave up 5 bases and V 2 bases, and 5 bases lay outside the gene matches. Germline CDR1 is GTSNPN and CDR2 is SVGIG (reference sequence). The CDR3 has 14 residues.

This chain uses TRBV15 with TRBJ1-1; D remains ambiguous. Trimming took off 0 bases at V and 0 bases at J, with 8 bases between the two ends. The CDR3 is 15 residues long. Germline V gene sequence: CDR1 LNHNV, CDR2 YYDKDF (reference sequence). This CDR3 is CATSRDRHLNTEAFF. The CDR3 DNA follows: TGTGCCACCAGCAGAGATCGACACCTGAACACTGAAGCTTTCTTT.

V is TRBV5-6 and J is TRBJ2-1; D unclear. Germline loops: CDR1 SGHDT, CDR2 YYEEEE. Trimming left V 2 bases short and J 13 bases short, with 10 bases between. The length of the CDR3 is 11 residues. The CDR3 nucleotides are TGTGCCAGCAGCTTTAATCAGGTTCAGTTCTTC. Amino acids: CASSFNQVQFF. Combining the CDR3 with reference TRBV5-6 and TRBJ2-1 gives the whole variable domain DAGVTQSPTHLIKTRGQQVTLRCSPKSGHDTVSWYQQALGQGPQFIFQYYEEEERQRGNFPDRFSGHQFPNYSSELNVNALLLGDSALYLCASSFNQVQFFGPGTRLTVL.

The chain employs TRBV19 and TRBJ1-1; D possibly corresponds to TRBD1 (5 bases). Germline CDR1 is LNHDA and CDR2 is SQIVND (reference sequence). The CDR3 has 13 residues. CDR3 nucleotides: TGTGCGACGGGGCGTGAATGGAACACTGAAGCTTTCTTT. Amino acid sequence: CATGREWNTEAFF.

The rearrangement joins TRBV7-2 to TRBJ1-2; 7 bases line up with TRBD1. The CDR3 covers 14 residues. The V gene's germline CDR1 is SGHTA and CDR2 FQGNSA. The ends lost 3 bases at V and 6 bases at J; junction bases unmatched: 7. The CDR3 sequence is CASSLIQGVDGYTF. The CDR3 DNA sequence: TGTGCCAGCAGCTTGATCCAGGGGGTTGATGGCTACACCTTC.

This chain uses TRBV5-1 with TRBJ2-1; D unresolved. V was shortened by 4 bases and J by 3 bases, with 8 bases between the two germline ends. The CDR3 runs to 13 residues. Germline loops: CDR1 SGHRS, CDR2 YFSETQ. DNA for the CDR3: TGCGCCAGCAGCACGGACCTCTACAATGAGCAGTTCTTC. As protein: CASSTDLYNEQFF.

This rearrangement joins TRBV9 to TRBJ1-1; a possible D gene is TRBD1 (5 bases). Trimming removed 0 bases from V and 3 bases from J, with 18 bases in between. The CDR3 contains 17 residues. Germline values: CDR1 SGDLS, CDR2 YYNGEE. The CDR3 loop reads CASSVEGGTEGYTEAFF. The CDR3 region has the DNA TGTGCCAGCAGCGTAGAGGGTGGGACGGAGGGTTACACTGAAGCTTTCTTT. The full variable domain, with the rest looked up from reference TRBV9 and TRBJ1-1, is DSGVTQTPKHLITATGQRVTLRCSPRSGDLSVYWYQQSLDQGLQFLIQYYNGEERAKGNILERFSAQQFPDLHSELNLSSLELGDSALYFCASSVEGGTEGYTEAFFGQGTRLTVV.

V usage is TRBV12-3 or TRBV12-4 and J usage is TRBJ1-2; D uncertain. V dropped 5 bases and J dropped 3 bases, with 10 bases sitting between them. This CDR3 is 13 amino acids long. DNA for the CDR3: TGTGCCAGCAGTACCATGAGGGACTATGGCTACACCTTC. As protein: CASSTMRDYGYTF.